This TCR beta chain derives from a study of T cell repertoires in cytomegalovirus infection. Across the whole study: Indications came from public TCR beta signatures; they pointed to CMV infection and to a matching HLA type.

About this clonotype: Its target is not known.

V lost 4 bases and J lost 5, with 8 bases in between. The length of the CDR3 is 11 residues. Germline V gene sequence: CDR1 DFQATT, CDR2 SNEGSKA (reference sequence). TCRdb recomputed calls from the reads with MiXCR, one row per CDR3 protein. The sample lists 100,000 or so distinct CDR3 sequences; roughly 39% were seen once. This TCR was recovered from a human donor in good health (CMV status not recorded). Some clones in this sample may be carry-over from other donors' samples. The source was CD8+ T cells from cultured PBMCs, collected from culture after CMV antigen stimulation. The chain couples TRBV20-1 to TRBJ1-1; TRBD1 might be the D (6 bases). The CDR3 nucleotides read TGCAGTGCTACCCAGGGGACTGAAGCTTTCTTT. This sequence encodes CSATQGTEAFF.